These 17 T cell receptor beta chains were all obtained from the same sample, sequenced in a study of naive and memory T cell subsets. Study-level points and caveats: A few larger clonotypes appeared in naive repertoires, especially CD8, possibly memory cells re-expressing CD45RA.

The beta constant-region primer was an equimolar mix of two oligonucleotides covering TRBC1 and TRBC2. Ligated cDNA was amplified by four rounds of PCR with nested alpha and beta constant-region primers and SP2. Via MiXCR, TCRdb re-called the UMI-ligation and nested PCR reads, giving one row per CDR3 protein. The data show over 110,000 distinct CDR3 sequences, with around 21% seen just once and 0.6% to 0.8% held by the top ten. Their recognized antigens are unknown. Source material: naive CD8+ T cells from blood. These receptors were taken from a human donor in good health.

The rearrangement joins TRBV7-9 to TRBJ1-1, with D hard to call. Germline loops: CDR1 SEHNR, CDR2 FQNEAQ (reference sequence). V lost 4 bases, J lost 8 bases, and 5 bases lay in between. There are 10 residues in the CDR3. DNA of the CDR3: TGTGCCAGCAGCTGGAGCGAAGCTTTCTTT. This encodes CASSWSEAFF.

The chain has TRBV5-6 and TRBJ2-4; 10 nucleotides match TRBD2. Germline-derived CDR1 and CDR2 are SGHDT and YYEEEE. The CDR3 consists of 17 residues. Unmatched junction bases numbered 10, after V lost 3 bases and J lost 4 bases. This CDR3 is CASSSNAGLAEKNIQYF. The CDR3 DNA reads as TGTGCCAGCAGCTCCAACGCCGGACTAGCGGAAAAAAACATTCAGTACTTC. The full variable domain, in which reference TRBV5-6 and TRBJ2-4 provide the parts outside the CDR3, is DAGVTQSPTHLIKTRGQQVTLRCSPKSGHDTVSWYQQALGQGPQFIFQYYEEEERQRGNFPDRFSGHQFPNYSSELNVNALLLGDSALYLCASSSNAGLAEKNIQYFGAGTRLSVL.

This chain joins TRBV6-5 and TRBJ1-6; maybe TRBD1 (6 bases). This CDR3 spans 15 amino acids. The germline V and J ends were trimmed by 5 bases and 7 bases, with 15 bases remaining between them. The germline CDR1 and CDR2 sequences are MNHEY and SVGAGI. The CDR3 loop is CASSPPDSLNSPLHF. Written as DNA, the CDR3 is TGTGCCAGCAGTCCTCCGGACAGTCTCAATTCACCCCTCCACTTT.

This clonotype was recorded a few times. The chain employs TRBV27 and TRBJ2-3; TRBD2 agrees at 9 bases. The V and J ends lost 6 bases and 5 bases, in that order; junction bases with no gene match: 9. Germline CDR1 MNHEY, CDR2 SMNVEV (reference sequence). This CDR3 has 15 residues. The CDR3 DNA reads as TGTGCCAGCAGCTCCATAGCGGGAGTATTAGATACGCAGTATTTT. Protein product: CASSSIAGVLDTQYF.

The chain combines TRBV7-6 with TRBJ2-7; 8 bases align to TRBD2. The CDR3 is 12 amino acids. Germline V gene data show CDR1 as SGHVS and CDR2 as FNYEAQ. V trimming: 5 bases; J trimming: 6 bases; junction bases outside the gene matches: 3. For the CDR3, the DNA is TGTGCCAGCAGCCTGCGGGGGGCCGAGCAGTACTTC. Its translation: CASSLRGAEQYF.

The CDR3 DNA reads as TGTGCCAGCAGTTTAGCTTACGGGGACAGGACGTGGGACACTGAAGCTTTCTTT. As protein: CASSLAYGDRTWDTEAFF. J is TRBJ1-1 and V is TRBV12-3 or TRBV12-4, with TRBD1 matching over 8 bases. With V trimmed by 0 bases and J by 3 bases, 12 bases remained unmatched. The CDR3 totals 18 residues.

The chain recombines TRBV6-5 with TRBJ1-2, with D unclear. The CDR3 totals 12 residues. Per germline, CDR1 MNHEY and CDR2 SVGAGI. Trimming pared 0 bases from V and 4 bases from J, leaving 3 bases between. CDR3 protein: CASSYSGYGYTF. The CDR3 region has the DNA TGTGCCAGCAGTTACTCCGGCTATGGCTACACCTTC.

This clonotype was recorded a few times. This chain links TRBV27 with TRBJ2-7; D is tentatively TRBD1 or TRBD2 (5 bases each). The CDR3 is made up of 13 amino acids. CDR1 is MNHEY and CDR2 is SMNVEV in the germline V gene (reference sequence). The ends were cut back, 3 bases at V and 4 bases at J, with 10 bases in the middle. CDR3 sequence (DNA): TGTGCCAGCAGTTTGGGACGGGATTACGAGCAGTACTTC. Residues: CASSLGRDYEQYF.

This clonotype was seen only a few times. The rearrangement links TRBV5-4 to TRBJ2-7; TRBD2 agrees at 7 bases. The CDR3 spans 15 residues. CDR1 is SGHNT, CDR2 YYREEE, per germline (reference sequence). Trimming removed 0 bases from V and 1 base from J; junction bases left unmatched: 4. The CDR3 region is CASSLVAGGSYEQYF. The DNA of the CDR3 is TGTGCCAGCAGCTTGGTAGCGGGCGGTTCCTACGAGCAGTACTTC.

This clonotype was picked up a small number of times. V usage is TRBV28 and J usage is TRBJ1-1, with D unresolved. From germline, CDR1 is MDHEN and CDR2 SYDVKM. The CDR3 covers 15 residues. Trimming removed 5 bases from V and 1 base from J, with 14 bases in between. The CDR3 DNA sequence: TGTGCCAGCAGTAAGGGCGCAGATAGGAACACTGAAGCTTTCTTT. This sequence encodes CASSKGADRNTEAFF.

This clonotype was seen a handful of times. The chain is built from TRBV20-1 and TRBJ2-7, with no clear D. CDR3 length: 14 amino acids. Germline assignment: CDR1 DFQATT and CDR2 SNEGSKA (reference sequence). V was clipped by 4 bases and J by 0 bases, with 13 bases between them. The chain's CDR3 is CSAKDTLYSYEQYF. The DNA of the CDR3 is TGCAGTGCTAAAGACACCTTGTACTCCTACGAGCAGTACTTC.

The V call is TRBV29-1, the J call TRBJ2-1; 8 positions agree with TRBD1. CDR1 SQVTM and CDR2 ANQGSEA come from the germline V gene. Trimming removed 0 bases from V and 9 bases from J; junction bases left unmatched: 7. This CDR3 comprises 14 residues. The CDR3 DNA reads TGCAGCGTTGAAGACGGGCAGGGGGCGCGTGAGCAGTTCTTC. Translation gives CSVEDGQGAREQFF.

The V gene is TRBV15, the J gene TRBJ2-1; TRBD1 might be the D (5 bases). The germline V gene encodes CDR1 LNHNV and CDR2 YYDKDF (reference sequence). The length of the CDR3 is 11 residues. Trimming removed 8 bases from V and 6 bases from J, with 8 bases in between. CDR3 sequence: CATLGANEQFF. CDR3 DNA sequence: TGTGCCACCCTTGGGGCCAATGAGCAGTTCTTC.

This clonotype showed up just a few times. V usage is TRBV25-1 and J usage is TRBJ2-5; D perhaps matches TRBD2 (6 bases). Trimming removed 0 bases at V and 6 bases at J, with 17 bases between. The CDR3 runs to 16 residues. Germline V gene lookup returns CDR1 MGHDK and CDR2 SYGVNS. CDR3 residues: CASSEYGGMIEKTQYF. In nucleotides, the CDR3 is TGTGCCAGCAGTGAATACGGGGGTATGATCGAAAAGACCCAGTACTTC.

J is TRBJ2-2 and V is TRBV9, with 10 bases that match TRBD2. The junction had 4 bases not matched to a gene; V was cut back by 3 bases and J by 5 bases. Per the germline V gene, CDR1 is SGDLS and CDR2 is YYNGEE. The CDR3 has 15 residues. This CDR3 reads CASSDRLAGTGELFF. DNA for the CDR3: TGTGCCAGCAGCGACCGACTAGCGGGTACCGGGGAGCTGTTTTTT.

The chain is built from TRBV28 and TRBJ2-1; TRBD1 matches 7 bases. The germline V gene has CDR1 MDHEN and CDR2 SYDVKM. After removal of 5 bases from V and 4 bases from J, the junction contained 11 bases not matched to a gene. The CDR3 is 16 residues long. CDR3 bases: TGTGCCAGCAGTCCGCTTCAGGGGGAGCGGTACAATGAGCAGTTCTTC. Amino acid sequence: CASSPLQGERYNEQFF.

The V call is TRBV9, the J call TRBJ2-5, with TRBD2 identical over 8 bases. From germline, CDR1 is SGDLS and CDR2 YYNGEE. This CDR3 has 14 amino acids. V dropped 4 bases and J dropped 5; count of bases not matched to a gene: 7. CDR3 amino acids: CASSPPGGWETQYF. The CDR3 DNA reads as TGTGCCAGCAGCCCCCCGGGAGGGTGGGAGACCCAGTACTTC. The full variable domain, completed using reference TRBV9 and TRBJ2-5, is DSGVTQTPKHLITATGQRVTLRCSPRSGDLSVYWYQQSLDQGLQFLIQYYNGEERAKGNILERFSAQQFPDLHSELNLSSLELGDSALYFCASSPPGGWETQYFGPGTRLLVL.